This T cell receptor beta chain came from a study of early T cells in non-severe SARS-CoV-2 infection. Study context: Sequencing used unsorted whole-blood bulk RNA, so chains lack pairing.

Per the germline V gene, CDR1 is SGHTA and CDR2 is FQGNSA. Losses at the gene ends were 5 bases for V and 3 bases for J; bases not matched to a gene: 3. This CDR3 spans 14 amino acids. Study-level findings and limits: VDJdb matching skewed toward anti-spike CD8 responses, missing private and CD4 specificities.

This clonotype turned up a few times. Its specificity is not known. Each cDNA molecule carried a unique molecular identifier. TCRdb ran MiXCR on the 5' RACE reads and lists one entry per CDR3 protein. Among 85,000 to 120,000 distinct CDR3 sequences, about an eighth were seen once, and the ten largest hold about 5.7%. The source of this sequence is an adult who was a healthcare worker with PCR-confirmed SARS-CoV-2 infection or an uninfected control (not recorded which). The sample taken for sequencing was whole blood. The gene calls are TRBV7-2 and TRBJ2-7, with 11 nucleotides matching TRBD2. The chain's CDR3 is CASSPLAGVYEQYF. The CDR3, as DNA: TGTGCCAGCAGCCCACTAGCGGGGGTCTACGAGCAGTACTTC.